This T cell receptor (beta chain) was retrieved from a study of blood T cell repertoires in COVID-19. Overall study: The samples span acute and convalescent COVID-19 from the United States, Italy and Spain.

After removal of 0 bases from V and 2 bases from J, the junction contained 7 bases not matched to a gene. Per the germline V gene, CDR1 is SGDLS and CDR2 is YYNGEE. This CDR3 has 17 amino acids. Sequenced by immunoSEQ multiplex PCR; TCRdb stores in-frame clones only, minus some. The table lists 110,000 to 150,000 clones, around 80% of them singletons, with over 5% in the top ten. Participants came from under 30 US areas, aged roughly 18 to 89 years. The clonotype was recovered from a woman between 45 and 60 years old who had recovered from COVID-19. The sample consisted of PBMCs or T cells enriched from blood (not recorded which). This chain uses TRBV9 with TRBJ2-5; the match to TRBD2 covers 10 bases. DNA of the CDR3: TGTGCCAGCAGCGTAGGGGATAGCGGGGGGAGACAAGAGACCCAGTACTTC. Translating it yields CASSVGDSGGRQETQYF. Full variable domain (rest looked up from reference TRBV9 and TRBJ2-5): DSGVTQTPKHLITATGQRVTLRCSPRSGDLSVYWYQQSLDQGLQFLIQYYNGEERAKGNILERFSAQQFPDLHSELNLSSLELGDSALYFCASSVGDSGGRQETQYFGPGTRLLVL.